Presented here are 2 T cell receptor beta chains from one specimen sequenced in a study of blood T cell repertoires in COVID-19. Clones were sequenced by immunoSEQ multiplex PCR, and TCRdb holds only the in-frame ones, with some missing. The sample yields under 300,000 clones, approximately 90% seen once. Sequencing was carried out using PBMCs or T cells enriched from blood (not recorded which). The origin of the receptors is a man between 18 and 29 years old who had recovered from COVID-19.

The chain uses TRBV7-9 and TRBJ1-3; D ambiguous. The V end was cut by 5 bases, the J end by 0 bases, with 14 bases between. The CDR3 extends over 16 amino acids. The V gene's germline CDR1 is SEHNR and CDR2 FQNEAQ (reference sequence). CDR3 sequence: CASSAERVSSGNTIYF. The CDR3 DNA follows: TGTGCCAGCAGCGCGGAACGGGTTAGCTCTGGAAACACCATATATTTT.

This clone occurred a few times. The chain links TRBV18 to TRBJ2-1, with D tentatively TRBD2 (7 bases). V gave up 1 base and J gave up 4 bases, with 20 bases separating them. Looked up from germline, CDR1 is KGHSH and CDR2 is LQKENI. The CDR3 covers 18 residues. The CDR3 here is CASSPRGLAVRGYNEQFF. The DNA of the CDR3 is TGTGCCAGCTCACCACGGGGGCTAGCGGTGCGCGGGTACAATGAGCAGTTCTTC.